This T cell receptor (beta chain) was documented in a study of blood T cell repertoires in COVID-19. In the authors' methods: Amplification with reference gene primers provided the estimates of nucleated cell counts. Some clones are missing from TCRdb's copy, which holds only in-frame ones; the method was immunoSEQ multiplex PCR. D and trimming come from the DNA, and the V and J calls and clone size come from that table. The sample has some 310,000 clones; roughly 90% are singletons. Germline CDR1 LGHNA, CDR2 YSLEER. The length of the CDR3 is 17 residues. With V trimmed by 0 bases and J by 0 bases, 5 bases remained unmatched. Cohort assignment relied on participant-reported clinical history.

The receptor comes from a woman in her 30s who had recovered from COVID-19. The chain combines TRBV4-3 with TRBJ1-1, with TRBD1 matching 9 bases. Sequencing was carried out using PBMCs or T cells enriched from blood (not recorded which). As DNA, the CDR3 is TGCGCCAGCAGCCAAGATCGGGACAGGGCGATGAACACTGAAGCTTTCTTT. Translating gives CASSQDRDRAMNTEAFF.